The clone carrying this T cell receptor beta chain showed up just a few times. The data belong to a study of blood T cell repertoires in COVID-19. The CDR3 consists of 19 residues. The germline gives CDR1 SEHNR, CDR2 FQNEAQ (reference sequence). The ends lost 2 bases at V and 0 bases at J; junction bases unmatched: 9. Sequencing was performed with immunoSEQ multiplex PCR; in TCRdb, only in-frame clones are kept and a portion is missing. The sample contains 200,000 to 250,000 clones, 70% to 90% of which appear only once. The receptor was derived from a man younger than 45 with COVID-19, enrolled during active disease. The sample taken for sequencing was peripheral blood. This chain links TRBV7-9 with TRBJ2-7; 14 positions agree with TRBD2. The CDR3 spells CASSLFWTSGGSSSYEQYF. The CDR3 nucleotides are TGTGCCAGCAGCTTATTCTGGACTAGCGGGGGGTCGAGCTCCTACGAGCAGTACTTC.